This entry lists 5 T cell receptor beta chains sequenced from one sample in a study of blood T cells in healthy people across ages. For the second PCR, which ran for 7 to 11 cycles, a sample-barcoded 5' primer and a J-beta primer mix were used. One entry per CDR3 protein, called by TCRdb with MiXCR from the 5' RACE reads. The data hold about 1 million distinct CDR3 sequences, with under 45% observed a single time. Sequenced material: blood. The receptors stem from a woman in her sixties or seventies in good health.

This clonotype was observed a few times. This sequence joins TRBV29-1 and TRBJ1-2, with 9 bases fitting TRBD1. Germline loops: CDR1 SQVTM, CDR2 ANQGSEA. The length of the CDR3 is 15 residues. Trimming took 4 bases from V and 4 from J; bases not matched to a gene: 10. The CDR3 DNA follows: TGCAGCGTTGTTTCAGGGACAGGGTTCGTCTATGGCTACACCTTC. This codes for CSVVSGTGFVYGYTF.

This chain links TRBV20-1 with TRBJ2-3, with 10 bases matching TRBD2. Germline CDR1 is DFQATT and CDR2 is SNEGSKA (reference sequence). V gave up 4 bases and J gave up 1 base; unmatched junction bases: 14. The CDR3 length is 18 residues. The CDR3 DNA follows: TGCAGTGCTATTGTCATCCCCTTAGCGGGAGGTCGCACAGATACGCAGTATTTT. This sequence encodes CSAIVIPLAGGRTDTQYF.

This chain uses TRBV19 with TRBJ2-6, with no clear D. The CDR3 has 16 amino acids. Germline V gene lookup returns CDR1 LNHDA and CDR2 SQIVND (reference sequence). The V end was cut by 2 bases, the J end by 3 bases, with 11 bases between. CDR3 in DNA: TGTGCCAGTAGTATATCACCAGTTAATGGGGCCAACGTCCTGACTTTC. Encoded protein: CASSISPVNGANVLTF.

V gene TRBV20-1 combines with J gene TRBJ2-3; TRBD2 matches at 7 bases. The V and J ends lost 4 bases and 8 bases, in that order; junction bases with no gene match: 21. This CDR3 contains 17 residues. Germline V gene lookup returns CDR1 DFQATT and CDR2 SNEGSKA (reference sequence). The CDR3 DNA reads TGCAGTGCTACAACAACCCTCTCGGCGGGAGTTGTGGGTACGCAGTATTTT. Translation gives CSATTTLSAGVVGTQYF.

A remark on this clonotype: The junction shows a germline mismatch at one end, possibly a read error. This sequence joins TRBV29-1 and TRBJ2-2; no clear D. CDR1 is SQVTM, CDR2 ANQGSEA, per germline. This CDR3 is built from 12 residues. DNA of the CDR3: TGCAACGTTGTGGCCTTCACCGGGGAGCTGTTTTTT. It specifies CNVVAFTGELFF.